This T cell receptor (beta chain) was sequenced during a study of a mutant IDH1 vaccine in newly diagnosed glioma. Across the study: Earlier treatment was radiotherapy, temozolomide, or both, with most getting both. General study points: Pseudoprogression seemed unlinked to shifts in top peripheral T cell clonotypes. Detectable vaccine-induced immune responses arose in 93.3% of patients.

This clone was found a few times. What it recognizes is unknown. This CDR3 is 13 amino acids long. The germline CDR1 and CDR2 sequences are SEHNR and FQNEAQ (reference sequence). Trimming pared 1 base from V and 1 base from J, leaving 4 bases between. The method was immunoSEQ multiplex PCR; TCRdb's version includes in-frame clones alone and lacks a portion of them. The table lists under 45,000 clones, around four fifths of them singletons. Time point: week 23, last vaccination. With topical imiquimod, each dose of the vaccine consisted of 300 ug of mutant IDH1 20-mer peptide. New WHO grade 3 or 4 astrocytomas that were IDH1-mutant and ATRX-lost had been found in donors.

The source was PBMCs, collected from a glioma patient whose treatment included an IDH1 peptide vaccine. J is TRBJ1-1 and V is TRBV7-9; D call uncertain. The receptor's source is a man aged 45 to 65 with glioma. In nucleotides, the CDR3 is TGTGCCAGCAGCTTAGTAGGGAACACTGAAGCTTTCTTT. Translating gives CASSLVGNTEAFF.